This T cell receptor (beta chain) was recorded in a study of T cell responses to AZD1222 COVID-19 vaccine. Measured with immunoSEQ multiplex PCR; TCRdb has only the in-frame clones, and not every one. The sample shows 97,000 or so clones, approximately 93% of them seen only once. This CDR3 is built from 16 residues. Germline CDR1 is SEHNR and CDR2 is FQNEAQ (reference sequence). Trimming removed 6 bases from V and 5 bases from J, with 20 bases in between. This sequence originates from an adult who received the AZD1222 COVID-19 vaccine. The material was peripheral blood, obtained 28 days after the second AZD1222 dose. This rearrangement joins TRBV7-9 to TRBJ2-1, with D perhaps given as TRBD1 or TRBD2 (5 bases each). The CDR3 DNA reads as TGTGCCAGCAGTTCCGCCGGGACCAATTTTAACAATGAGCAGTTCTTC. This encodes CASSSAGTNFNNEQFF.